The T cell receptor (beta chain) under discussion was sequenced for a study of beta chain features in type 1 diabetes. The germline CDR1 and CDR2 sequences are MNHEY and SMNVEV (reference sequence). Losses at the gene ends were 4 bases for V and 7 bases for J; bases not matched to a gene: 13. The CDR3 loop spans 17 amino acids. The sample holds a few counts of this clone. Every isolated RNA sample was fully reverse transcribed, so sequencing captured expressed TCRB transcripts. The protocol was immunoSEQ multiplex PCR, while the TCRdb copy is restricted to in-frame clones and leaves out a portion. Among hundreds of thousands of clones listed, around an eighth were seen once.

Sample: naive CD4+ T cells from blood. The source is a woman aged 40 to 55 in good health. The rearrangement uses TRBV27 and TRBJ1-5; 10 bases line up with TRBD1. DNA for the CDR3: TGTGCCAGCAGTTCCTCTTGGGGGACAGGGGATGCCCAGCCCCAGCATTTT. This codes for CASSSSWGTGDAQPQHF.